Reported below is one T cell receptor (beta chain). The CDR3 totals 18 residues. Trimming cost V 2 bases and J 1 base, with 21 bases left between them. Germline CDR1 is SNHLY and CDR2 is FYNNEI. The data stem from a study of blood T cell repertoires in COVID-19. The method was immunoSEQ multiplex PCR; TCRdb's version includes in-frame clones alone and lacks a portion of them. The sample carries some 260,000 clones, 90% to 95% recorded once. Sequenced material: PBMCs or T cells enriched from blood (not recorded which). V gene TRBV2 combines with J gene TRBJ2-7; unclear D gene. This TCR derives from a woman aged 18-30 years who had recovered from COVID-19. DNA for the CDR3: TGTGCCAGCAGTGAACCGCTTCTTGCTTCGCAGGCGTCCTACGAGCAGTACTTC. It is translated as CASSEPLLASQASYEQYF.